The 9 T cell receptor beta chains reported below all come from one sample, sequenced in a study of response to subunit inactivated influenza vaccine. Each CDR3 protein gets one entry after TCRdb re-called the RT-PCR reads with MiXCR. The profile shows 280,000 or so distinct CDR3 sequences, roughly 22% of them singletons. Sample: PBMCs from blood, taken less than 22 months after vaccination. The source of these receptors is a man between 50 and 70 years old who received an inactivated influenza vaccine.

In this sample, this clonotype turned up many times. This chain joins TRBV20-1 and TRBJ1-4; unclear D gene. CDR1 and CDR2 from the germline V gene are DFQATT and SNEGSKA (reference sequence). The V and J ends lost 3 bases and 0 bases respectively, with 5 bases between them. The CDR3 has 13 residues. CDR3 region: CSASSATNEKLFF. The CDR3 bases are TGCAGTGCTAGTAGCGCAACTAATGAAAAACTGTTTTTT.

This clonotype was detected a few times. As DNA, the CDR3 is TGTGCCAGCAGCTTAGCAGGGACCGCCTCCAATGAAAAACTGTTTTTT. Translating it yields CASSLAGTASNEKLFF. This chain connects TRBV7-9 to TRBJ1-4, with D perhaps matching TRBD1 (5 bases). The length of the CDR3 is 16 residues. V was pared by 0 bases and J by 5 bases, with 13 bases between. The V gene's germline CDR1 is SEHNR and CDR2 FQNEAQ (reference sequence). The entire variable domain, with the rest obtained from reference TRBV7-9 and TRBJ1-4, is as follows: DTGVSQNPRHKITKRGQNVTFRCDPISEHNRLYWYRQTLGQGPEFLTYFQNEAQLEKSRLLSDRFSAERPKGSFSTLEIQRTEQGDSAMYLCASSLAGTASNEKLFFGSGTQLSVL.

The rearrangement uses TRBV7-9 and TRBJ1-1; D unresolved. The CDR3 extends over 13 amino acids. Trimming cost V 1 base and J 8 bases, with 11 bases left between them. Germline assignment: CDR1 SEHNR and CDR2 FQNEAQ (reference sequence). The CDR3 DNA is TGTGCCAGCAGCTTAGGGTCCCAGCTAGAAGCTTTCTTT. Its translation is CASSLGSQLEAFF.

Only a few counts were recorded for this clonotype. The rearrangement uses TRBV20-1 and TRBJ1-4; D ambiguous. Between the trimmed V and J ends, which lost 0 bases and 9 bases, there was a span of 11 bases. CDR1 and CDR2 from the germline V gene are DFQATT and SNEGSKA (reference sequence). This CDR3 is built from 13 residues. The CDR3 here is CSARDPTAQKLFF. CDR3 bases: TGCAGTGCTAGAGATCCGACTGCGCAAAAACTGTTTTTT.

With respect to this clonotype: A much larger clone differs from this one at a single base, so this may be a read error. The chain employs TRBV5-1 and TRBJ1-1; D is possibly TRBD1 (5 bases). CDR1 and CDR2 (germline): SGHRS, YFSETQ. The CDR3 is 15 residues long. CDR3 sequence: CASSNQAAGGTEALF. Here the CDR3 DNA reads TGCGCCAGCAGCAATCAAGCGGCGGGAGGGACTGAAGCTTTATTT.

This clonotype was detected ten times or more. The rearrangement joins TRBV25-1 to TRBJ2-1; 13 nucleotides agree with TRBD2. The V and J ends lost 7 bases and 4 bases, in that order; junction bases with no gene match: 19. CDR1 is MGHDK and CDR2 is SYGVNS in the germline V gene. This CDR3 region has 20 residues. CDR3 DNA sequence: TGTGCCAGCACCGGACCCCCAGGGACTAGCGGGACCCCCGCGTACAATGAGCAGTTCTTC. Its translation is CASTGPPGTSGTPAYNEQFF.

The chain couples TRBV13 to TRBJ2-7; no clear D. In germline, CDR1 is PRHDT, CDR2 FYEKMQ (reference sequence). Between the trimmed V and J ends, which lost 0 bases and 5 bases, there was a span of 5 bases. This CDR3 region has 12 residues. The CDR3 nucleotides are TGTGCCAGCAGCTTAGGGTCAGACGAGCAGTACTTC. Translated: CASSLGSDEQYF. Drawing the rest from reference TRBV13 and TRBJ2-7, the complete variable domain is AAGVIQSPRHLIKEKRETATLKCYPIPRHDTVYWYQQGPGQDPQFLISFYEKMQSDKGSIPDRFSAQQFSDYHSELNMSSLELGDSALYFCASSLGSDEQYFGPGTRLTVT.

This clonotype occurred a few times. V and J are TRBV20-1 and TRBJ2-4, with TRBD2 matching 9 bases. There are 13 residues in the CDR3. The V gene's germline CDR1 is DFQATT and CDR2 SNEGSKA (reference sequence). The V gene end was trimmed by 5 bases and the J gene end by 8 bases; junction bases not matched to a gene: 7. The CDR3 DNA reads TGCAGTGCTGGCGATAGCGGGAGACACATTCAGTACTTC. It translates to CSAGDSGRHIQYF.

The rearrangement links TRBV4-3 to TRBJ2-2, with no clear D. Trimming left V 3 bases short and J 3 bases short, with 2 bases between. CDR3 length equals 12 residues. The V gene's germline CDR1 is LGHNA and CDR2 YSLEER. In nucleotides, the CDR3 is TGCGCCAGCAGCCATTACACCGGGGAGCTGTTTTTT. Translating gives CASSHYTGELFF.